This T cell receptor beta chain was recovered during a study of shared clonotypes between healthy human individuals. Positive CCR7 selection of CD45RO-negative cells yielded the naive CD8 cells, and terminally differentiated effector memory CD45RA+ cells were excluded. In its sample, this clone was seen a few times. This CDR3 comprises 13 residues. CDR1 is GTSNPN and CDR2 is SVGIG in the germline V gene (reference sequence). V was pared by 2 bases and J by 1 base, with 6 bases between. TCRdb's copy holds only in-frame clones and misses some; the assay was immunoSEQ multiplex PCR. Of around 1.9 million clones detected, 93% appear once; the ten largest clones hold about 1.5%.

The chain joins TRBV30 to TRBJ1-5; D remains unclear. The source is a man aged 18-30 years in good health. Some clones in this sample may be carry-over from other donors' samples. Sample: naive CD8+ T cells from PBMCs. For the CDR3, the DNA is TGTGCCTGGAGTCTTGACAGCAATCAGCCCCAGCATTTT. Residues: CAWSLDSNQPQHF.